This is a list of T cell receptor beta chains from one sample in a study of T cell repertoires in cytomegalovirus infection. Using its own MiXCR run on the reads, TCRdb lists one record per CDR3 protein. Of about 830,000 distinct CDR3 sequences in the sample, 30% to 35% were seen once. The antigens of these receptors remain unknown. Specimen: cultured CD8+ T cells from PBMCs, collected from culture after CMV antigen stimulation. These receptor sequences come from a human donor in good health (CMV status not recorded). Some clones in this sample may be carry-over from other donors' samples. Both conserved end residues are part of each CDR3. The order of the fields is J gene, D gene, V gene, clone size, CDR3 DNA, CDR3 protein. The D gene is left open where the match is weak. Clone size is given for some rows only: seen once, a few or many times, or a class if the clone is expanded.

j_call: TRBJ1-2
d_call: TRBD1
v_call: TRBV12-3/TRBV12-4
clone_size: few
cdr3_nt: TGTGCCAGCAGACCTCCGGGACAGGGGAATGGCTACACCTTC
cdr3_aa: CASRPPGQGNGYTF

j_call: TRBJ1-2
d_call: .
v_call: TRBV9
clone_size: .
cdr3_nt: TGTGCCAGCAGCGTAGGGGAAGGGAAAGGCTACACCTTC
cdr3_aa: CASSVGEGKGYTF

j_call: TRBJ1-1
d_call: .
v_call: TRBV12-3/TRBV12-4
clone_size: .
cdr3_nt: TGTGCCAGCCTACAGGGACGCGACACTGAAGCTTTCTTT
cdr3_aa: CASLQGRDTEAFF

j_call: TRBJ2-1
d_call: .
v_call: TRBV4-1
clone_size: few
cdr3_nt: TGCGCCAGCAGCCAACCCTGGGGGTCTGGCAATGAGCAGTTCTTC
cdr3_aa: CASSQPWGSGNEQFF

j_call: TRBJ1-2
d_call: TRBD1
v_call: TRBV6-2/TRBV6-3
clone_size: few
cdr3_nt: TGTGCCAGCAGTTCCACTCCCGGGACAGGGTGGGGCTACACCTTC
cdr3_aa: CASSSTPGTGWGYTF

j_call: TRBJ2-1
d_call: TRBD2
v_call: TRBV12-3/TRBV12-4
clone_size: .
cdr3_nt: TGTGCCAGTTCCCGAGTGGGGCGGGGGGACCCAAGCTCCTACAATGAGCAGTTCTTC
cdr3_aa: CASSRVGRGDPSSYNEQFF

j_call: TRBJ1-5
d_call: .
v_call: TRBV4-3
clone_size: .
cdr3_nt: TGCGCCAGCAGCCAAGAAGGGGGGGCTCGTCAGCCCCAGCATTTT
cdr3_aa: CASSQEGGARQPQHF

j_call: TRBJ1-2
d_call: .
v_call: TRBV7-8
clone_size: .
cdr3_nt: TGTGCCAGCAGCTTAGCGGGAGGGGACCCTAACTATGGCTACACCTTC
cdr3_aa: CASSLAGGDPNYGYTF

j_call: TRBJ2-1
d_call: TRBD2
v_call: TRBV20-1
clone_size: .
cdr3_nt: TGCAGTGCTAGGGGGGGAGCTAGCGGAAATTACAATGAGCAGTTCTTC
cdr3_aa: CSARGGASGNYNEQFF

j_call: TRBJ2-2
d_call: .
v_call: TRBV3-1
clone_size: few
cdr3_nt: TGTGCCAGCAGCCAAGAGGGGGGACAGAGCGGGGAGCTGTTTTTT
cdr3_aa: CASSQEGGQSGELFF

j_call: TRBJ2-1
d_call: .
v_call: TRBV6-5
clone_size: .
cdr3_nt: TGTGCCAGCAGCAAAGTTACCGGCTTCAGCTCCTACAATGAGCAGTTCTTC
cdr3_aa: CASSKVTGFSSYNEQFF

j_call: TRBJ1-2
d_call: .
v_call: TRBV27
clone_size: .
cdr3_nt: TGTGCCAGCAGTTTTAGGGGCCCGGGAAATTATGGCTACACCTTC
cdr3_aa: CASSFRGPGNYGYTF

j_call: TRBJ1-1
d_call: TRBD1
v_call: TRBV3-1
clone_size: once
cdr3_nt: TGTGCCAGCAGCCAATTTTGGAGGGGGCTCACGAACACTGAAGCTTTCTTT
cdr3_aa: CASSQFWRGLTNTEAFF

j_call: TRBJ2-7
d_call: TRBD2
v_call: TRBV7-8
clone_size: few
cdr3_nt: TGTGCCAGCAGCTTGGGTACAGGGAAACTAGGACTAGCGGGGGGCTACGAGCAGTACTTC
cdr3_aa: CASSLGTGKLGLAGGYEQYF

j_call: TRBJ1-2
d_call: .
v_call: TRBV29-1
clone_size: few
cdr3_nt: TGCAGCGTTGAAGATCTAAGAGGAAGAGGGGGAAGCTATGGCTACACCTTC
cdr3_aa: CSVEDLRGRGGSYGYTF

j_call: TRBJ2-2
d_call: .
v_call: TRBV6-5
clone_size: few
cdr3_nt: TGTGCCAGCAGTTACGAACTGGCGAACACCGGGGAGCTGTTTTTT
cdr3_aa: CASSYELANTGELFF

j_call: TRBJ1-2
d_call: TRBD1
v_call: TRBV23-1
clone_size: few
cdr3_nt: TGCGCCAGCAGTCAAACTCCAGGGGGCGCTGCCTATGGCTACACCTTC
cdr3_aa: CASSQTPGGAAYGYTF

j_call: TRBJ2-7
d_call: .
v_call: TRBV27
clone_size: few
cdr3_nt: TGTGCCAGCAGTTCCCAGGACACCCCTTCCTCCTACGAGCAGTACTTC
cdr3_aa: CASSSQDTPSSYEQYF

j_call: TRBJ1-1
d_call: .
v_call: TRBV7-2
clone_size: many
cdr3_nt: TGTGCCAGCAGCTGGCGGGGGGGGCGGTCTGAAGCTTTCTTT
cdr3_aa: CASSWRGGRSEAFF

j_call: TRBJ2-3
d_call: .
v_call: TRBV5-4
clone_size: .
cdr3_nt: TGTGCCAGCAGCATTAGGGACGGATCAGATACGCAGTATTTT
cdr3_aa: CASSIRDGSDTQYF

j_call: TRBJ2-7
d_call: .
v_call: TRBV7-9
clone_size: few
cdr3_nt: TGTGCCAGCAGCTTAGAAGGCAGGGGCCACGAGCAGTACTTC
cdr3_aa: CASSLEGRGHEQYF

j_call: TRBJ2-1
d_call: TRBD2
v_call: TRBV6-5
clone_size: .
cdr3_nt: TGTGCCAGCAGTTCAGCGGGGGGCGGGAATGAGCAGTTCTTC
cdr3_aa: CASSSAGGGNEQFF

j_call: TRBJ2-1
d_call: .
v_call: TRBV12-3/TRBV12-4
clone_size: .
cdr3_nt: TGTGCCAGCAGATTGGGGACGTACAATGAGCAGTTCTTC
cdr3_aa: CASRLGTYNEQFF

j_call: TRBJ1-4
d_call: .
v_call: TRBV4-2
clone_size: .
cdr3_nt: TGTGCCAGCAGCCAAGATCAGTGGACTGCAACTAATGAAAAACTGTTTTTT
cdr3_aa: CASSQDQWTATNEKLFF

j_call: TRBJ2-1
d_call: TRBD2
v_call: TRBV19
clone_size: .
cdr3_nt: TGTGCCAGTAGTATAGTGGGGGGGAGCTCCTACAATGAGCAGTTCTTC
cdr3_aa: CASSIVGGSSYNEQFF